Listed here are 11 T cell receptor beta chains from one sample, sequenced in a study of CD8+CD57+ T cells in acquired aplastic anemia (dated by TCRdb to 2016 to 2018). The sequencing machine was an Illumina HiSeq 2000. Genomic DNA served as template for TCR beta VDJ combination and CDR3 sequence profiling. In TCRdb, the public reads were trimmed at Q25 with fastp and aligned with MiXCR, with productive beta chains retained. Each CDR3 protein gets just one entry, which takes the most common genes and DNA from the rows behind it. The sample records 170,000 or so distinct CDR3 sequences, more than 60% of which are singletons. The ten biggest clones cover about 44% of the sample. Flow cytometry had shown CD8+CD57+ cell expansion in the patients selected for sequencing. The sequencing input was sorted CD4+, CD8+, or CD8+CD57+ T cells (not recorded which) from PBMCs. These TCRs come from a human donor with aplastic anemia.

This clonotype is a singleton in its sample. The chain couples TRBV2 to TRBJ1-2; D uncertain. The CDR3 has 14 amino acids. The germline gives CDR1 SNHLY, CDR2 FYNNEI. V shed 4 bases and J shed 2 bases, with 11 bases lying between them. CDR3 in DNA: TGTGCCAGCAGTGTTGAGGTGGAAAACTATGGCTACACCTTC. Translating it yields CASSVEVENYGYTF.

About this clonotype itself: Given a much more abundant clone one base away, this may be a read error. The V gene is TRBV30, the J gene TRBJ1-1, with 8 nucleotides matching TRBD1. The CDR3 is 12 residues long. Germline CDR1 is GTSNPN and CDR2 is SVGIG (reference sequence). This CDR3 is CAGQGTYTEASF. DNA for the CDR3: TGTGCCGGACAGGGTACGTACACTGAAGCTTCCTTT.

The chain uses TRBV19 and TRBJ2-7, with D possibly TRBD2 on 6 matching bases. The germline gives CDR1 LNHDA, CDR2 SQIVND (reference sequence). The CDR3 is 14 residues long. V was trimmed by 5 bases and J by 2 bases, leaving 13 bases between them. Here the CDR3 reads CASSRRDAAYEQYF. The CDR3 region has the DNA TGTGCCAGTAGTCGGCGGGACGCGGCCTACGAGCAGTACTTC.

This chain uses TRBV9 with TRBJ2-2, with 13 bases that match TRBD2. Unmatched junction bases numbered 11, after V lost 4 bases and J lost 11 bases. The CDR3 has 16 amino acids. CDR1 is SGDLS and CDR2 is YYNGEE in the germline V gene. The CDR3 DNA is TGTGCCAGCAGCACCCAACTAGCGGGGGGGCGGGATGAGCTGTTTTTT. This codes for CASSTQLAGGRDELFF.

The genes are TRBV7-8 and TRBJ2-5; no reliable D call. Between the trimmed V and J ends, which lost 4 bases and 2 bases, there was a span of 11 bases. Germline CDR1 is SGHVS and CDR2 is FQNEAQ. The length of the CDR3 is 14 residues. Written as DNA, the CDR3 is TGTGCCAGCAGCTCTGGAGCAACACAAGAGACCCAGTACTTC. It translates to CASSSGATQETQYF.

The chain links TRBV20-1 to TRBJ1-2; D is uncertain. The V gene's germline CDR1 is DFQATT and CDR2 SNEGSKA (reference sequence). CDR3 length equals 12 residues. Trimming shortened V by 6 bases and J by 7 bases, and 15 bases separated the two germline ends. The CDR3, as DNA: TGCAGTGCCCTTCAGGAACTAGGTGGCTACACCTTC. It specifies CSALQELGGYTF.

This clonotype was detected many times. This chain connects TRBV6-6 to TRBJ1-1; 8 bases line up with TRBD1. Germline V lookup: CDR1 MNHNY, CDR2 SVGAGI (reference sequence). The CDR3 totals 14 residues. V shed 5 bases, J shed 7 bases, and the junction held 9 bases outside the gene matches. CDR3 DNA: TGTGCCAGCAGTCCTCCAGGGGGCGGAATTGAAGCTTTCTTT. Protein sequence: CASSPPGGGIEAFF.

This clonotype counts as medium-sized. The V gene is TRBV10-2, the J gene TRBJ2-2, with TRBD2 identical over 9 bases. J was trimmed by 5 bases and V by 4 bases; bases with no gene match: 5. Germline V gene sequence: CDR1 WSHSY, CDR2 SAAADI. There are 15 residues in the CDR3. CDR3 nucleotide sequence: TGCGCCAGCAGTGGGGGCGGGGGGGCTACCGGGGAGCTGTTTTTT. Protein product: CASSGGGGATGELFF.

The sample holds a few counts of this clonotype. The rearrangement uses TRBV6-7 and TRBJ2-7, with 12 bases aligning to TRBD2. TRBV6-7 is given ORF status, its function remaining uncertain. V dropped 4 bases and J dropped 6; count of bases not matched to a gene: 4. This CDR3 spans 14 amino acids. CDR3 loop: CASSSLLAGGEQYF. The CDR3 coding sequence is TGTGCCAGCAGTTCCCTACTAGCGGGGGGCGAGCAGTACTTC.

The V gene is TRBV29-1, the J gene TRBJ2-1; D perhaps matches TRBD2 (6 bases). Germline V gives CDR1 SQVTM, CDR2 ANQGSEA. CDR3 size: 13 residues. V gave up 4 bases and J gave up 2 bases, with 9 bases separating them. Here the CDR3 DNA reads TGCAGCGTTGGAATAGCGGCCTACAATGAGCAGTTCTTC. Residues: CSVGIAAYNEQFF.

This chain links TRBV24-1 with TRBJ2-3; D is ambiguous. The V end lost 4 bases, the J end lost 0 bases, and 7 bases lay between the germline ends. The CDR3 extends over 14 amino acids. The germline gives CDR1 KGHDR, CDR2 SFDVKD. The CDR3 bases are TGTGCCACCAGTGAGGGATTCAGCACAGATACGCAGTATTTT. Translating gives CATSEGFSTDTQYF.